The 31 T cell receptor beta chains below come from one sample, sequenced in a study of tumor-infiltrating lymphocytes in primary liver carcinoma. The input was 450 to 550 ng total RNA; TCR beta cDNA was made from it with a constant-region primer. For TCR beta, libraries were produced by three nested multiplex PCR rounds using slightly modified ARM-PCR. A C-beta reverse primer was combined with TRBV1-TRBV30 forward primers in the first two PCR rounds, and each round had around 11 cycles. TCRdb ran MiXCR on the multiplex PCR reads and lists one entry per CDR3 protein. The sample records 320,000 or so distinct CDR3 sequences, 55% to 65% being singletons. Extraction also yielded germline DNA, while blood RNA was obtained from unsorted whole blood. The sequencing input was peripheral blood. These receptors were collected from a man aged 35-49 years with primary liver carcinoma and hepatitis B virus infection.

The V gene is TRBV7-9, the J gene TRBJ2-7; D may be TRBD1 (5 bases). Germline lookup yields CDR1 SEHNR and CDR2 FQNEAQ (reference sequence). Trimming removed 5 bases from V and 5 bases from J, with 10 bases in between. CDR3 size: 12 residues. The CDR3 protein is CASSPETDEQYF. In DNA, the CDR3 is TGTGCCAGCAGCCCCGAGACAGACGAGCAGTACTTC.

This clonotype was seen more than once but under ten times. This could be a read error, since a much larger clone is one nucleotide away. CDR3 sequence (DNA): TGTACCAGCAGTAGACGTCGGGGGCCGGCTGAAGCTTTCTTT. Amino acids: CTSSRRRGPAEAFF. The chain has TRBV12-3 or TRBV12-4 and TRBJ1-1; tentative D call: TRBD1 (6 bases). The CDR3 runs 14 residues.

This sequence joins TRBV5-4 and TRBJ2-3; no definite D call. The CDR3 spans 12 residues. Germline V CDR1 and CDR2: SGHNT, YYREEE (reference sequence). V lost 6 bases and J 0 bases, leaving 5 bases between the germline ends. The CDR3 loop reads CASNLSTDTQYF. The CDR3 coding sequence is TGTGCCAGCAACCTAAGCACAGATACGCAGTATTTT. The full variable domain, rest sourced from reference TRBV5-4 and TRBJ2-3, is ETGVTQSPTHLIKTRGQQVTLRCSSQSGHNTVSWYQQALGQGPQFIFQYYREEENGRGNFPPRFSGLQFPNYSSELNVNALELDDSALYLCASNLSTDTQYFGPGTRLTVL.

In the case of this clonotype: A clone one base away is much larger, so this may be a read error. The rearrangement links TRBV6-6 to TRBJ1-1, with D uncertain. The germline V gene has CDR1 MNHNY and CDR2 SVGAGI (reference sequence). The CDR3 runs to 10 residues. Trimming removed 11 bases at V and 3 bases at J, with 7 bases between. The CDR3 DNA follows: TGTGCCGGCGGGGACACTGAAGCTTTCTTT. Its translation: CAGGDTEAFF.

In the case of this clonotype: The junction departs from germline at one end; a sequencing error may be responsible. This chain connects TRBV4-3 to TRBJ2-1; D perhaps matches TRBD2 (6 bases). The CDR3 runs 15 residues. Germline CDR1 LGHNA, CDR2 YSLEER. CDR3 in amino acids: CASNQTGLFYSEQLF. CDR3 bases: TGCGCCAGCAATCAAACGGGACTCTTTTATTCTGAGCAGTTATTC.

The chain joins TRBV6-2 or TRBV6-3 to TRBJ1-3, with D possibly TRBD1 on 5 matching bases. CDR1 MNHEY and CDR2 SVGEGT come from the germline V gene. This CDR3 region has 13 residues. Trimming removed 6 bases at V and 8 bases at J, with 14 bases between. CDR3 protein: CASSGTHSHTIYF. The CDR3 DNA is TGTGCCAGCAGCGGGACCCACTCGCACACCATATATTTT.

This clonotype was seen a single time. This may be a read error, as it is one base from a much larger clone. Likely a read error: the CDR3 ends without its conserved phenylalanine or tryptophan. For the CDR3, the DNA is TGCAGCGTTGAGGGGGGAAGGCGGGGCTACACCTCC. It is translated as CSVEGGRRGYTS. This sequence joins TRBV29-1 and TRBJ1-2, with a possible D match to TRBD1 (5 bases). This CDR3 spans 12 amino acids. V dropped 3 bases and J dropped 8 bases, with 13 bases sitting between them. From germline, CDR1 is SQVTM and CDR2 ANQGSEA.

Notes on this clonotype: A read error may be the cause here, since a much bigger clone is one base away. CDR3 DNA: TGCAGCGTTGAACCGGTGGGGGGTCCCACTGAAGCTTTCTTT. Protein sequence: CSVEPVGGPTEAFF. The rearrangement joins TRBV29-1 to TRBJ1-1; possibly TRBD1 for D (5 bases). CDR1 SQVTM and CDR2 ANQGSEA come from the germline V gene. V shed 2 bases and J shed 4 bases, with 14 bases lying between them. This CDR3 has 14 residues.

This rearrangement joins TRBV2 to TRBJ2-2; D is tentatively TRBD1 or TRBD2 (7 bases each). With 4 bases removed from V and 7 bases from J, the gap between germline ends came to 13 bases. CDR1 and CDR2 from the germline V gene are SNHLY and FYNNEI. The CDR3 contains 14 residues. The CDR3 DNA is TGTGCCAGCAGTGGGGAGGGGGCAGTCGGGGAGCTGTTTTTT. Translating it yields CASSGEGAVGELFF.

Note on this clonotype: A single base separates this from a much larger clone, so it may be a read error. The rearrangement uses TRBV6-6 and TRBJ2-4, with unresolved D. The germline V gene encodes CDR1 MNHNY and CDR2 SVGAGI (reference sequence). CDR3 size: 13 residues. The CDR3: CTSRSLIENIQYF. The CDR3 nucleotides are TGTACCAGCAGAAGTCTCATAGAAAACATTCAGTACTTC.

Comments on this clonotype: With a much larger clone just one base away, this may be a read error. This sequence joins TRBV29-1 and TRBJ1-2; D is perhaps TRBD1 (6 bases). CDR1 SQVTM and CDR2 ANQGSEA come from the germline V gene. The V end lost 6 bases, the J end lost 7 bases, and 18 bases lay between the germline ends. The CDR3 loop spans 13 amino acids. The CDR3 nucleotides are TGCAGCGTGGCCCCGGGGGGCGCAAGTGGCTACACCTTC. This codes for CSVAPGGASGYTF.

This clonotype was observed at least ten times. The chain is built from TRBV10-2 and TRBJ2-5; unclear D gene. V was pared by 0 bases and J by 7 bases, with 12 bases between. This CDR3 contains 14 residues. The germline V gene has CDR1 WSHSY and CDR2 SAAADI. The CDR3 region is CASSESTYYGTQYF. For the CDR3, the DNA is TGCGCCAGCAGTGAGTCTACTTACTATGGGACCCAGTACTTC.

This clonotype was found many times. A read error may produce the germline difference seen at one junction end. This chain connects TRBV5-1 to TRBJ2-3; D perhaps matches TRBD2 (5 bases). Per the germline V gene, CDR1 is SGHRS and CDR2 is YFSETQ. CDR3 length equals 15 residues. The CDR3 nucleotides read TGTGCCAGCAGCTTAGAACTGGGAGCAACAGATACGCAGTATTTT. It is translated as CASSLELGATDTQYF.

A word on this clonotype: At one end, the junction sequence differs from germline, possibly due to a read error. The chain recombines TRBV19 with TRBJ2-1; D possibly corresponds to TRBD2 (6 bases). The CDR3 covers 15 residues. Looked up from germline, CDR1 is LNHDA and CDR2 is SQIVND (reference sequence). The CDR3 reads CASTLRAAGYNEQFF. The DNA of the CDR3 is TGTGCCAGTACCTTAAGGGCAGCGGGTTACAACGAGCAGTTCTTC.

As for this clonotype: Just one base apart from a much larger clone, this may be a read error. The chain employs TRBV5-4 and TRBJ2-2, with a tentative D call TRBD2 (6 bases). This CDR3 has 15 residues. In germline, CDR1 is SGHNT, CDR2 YYREEE (reference sequence). CDR3 sequence reads: CASSLDGSVTGKLFF. The CDR3 DNA is TGTGCCAGCAGCTTGGACGGGAGTGTTACCGGGAAGCTGTTTTTT.

A few counts support this clonotype. The chain has TRBV6-6 and TRBJ2-1, with a weak D call TRBD1 (6 bases). This CDR3 is 16 amino acids long. The germline V gene encodes CDR1 MNHNY and CDR2 SVGAGI (reference sequence). The V gene lost 2 bases and the J gene lost 7 bases, with 18 bases spanning the gap. CDR3 amino acids: CASSYTAGQGTNEQFF. Here the CDR3 DNA reads TGTGCCAGCAGTTACACGGCCGGGCAGGGGACAAATGAGCAGTTCTTC.

J is TRBJ2-3 and V is TRBV6-5; 10 bases fit TRBD2. Germline-derived CDR1 and CDR2 are MNHEY and SVGAGI. The CDR3 has 15 amino acids. Unmatched junction bases numbered 8, after V lost 8 bases and J lost 3 bases. CDR3 coding DNA: TGTGCCAGCGACCCAGGACTAGCGGAGACAGATACGCAGTATTTT. It encodes CASDPGLAETDTQYF.

There are a few counts of this clonotype. The rearrangement links TRBV12-3 or TRBV12-4 to TRBJ2-7; TRBD2 agrees at 7 bases. The V gene end was trimmed by 4 bases and the J gene end by 2 bases; junction bases not matched to a gene: 2. This CDR3 spans 13 amino acids. DNA of the CDR3: TGTGCCAGCAGTTGGGACTATGCCTACGAGCAGTACTTC. It codes for CASSWDYAYEQYF.

This clonotype was seen a handful of times. A much larger clone differs from this one at a single base, so this may be a read error. V and J are TRBV10-3 and TRBJ1-4; 7 bases are shared with TRBD1. V was clipped by 8 bases and J by 8 bases; unmatched bases: 5. The V gene's germline CDR1 is ENHRY and CDR2 SYGVKD. This CDR3 contains 12 residues. This chain's CDR3 is CAIGQVEEKLFF. The CDR3 DNA reads TGTGCCATCGGACAGGTGGAAGAAAAACTGTTTTTT.

This clonotype was seen many times. The chain combines TRBV11-2 with TRBJ2-2; unclear D gene. The V and J ends lost 1 base and 6 bases respectively, with 6 bases between them. The length of the CDR3 is 13 residues. Germline CDR1 SGHAT, CDR2 FQNNGV. This CDR3 is CASSLVSAGELFF. CDR3 bases: TGTGCCAGCAGCTTAGTGTCTGCCGGGGAGCTGTTTTTT.

With respect to this clonotype: This CDR3 fails to terminate in the conserved phenylalanine or tryptophan, so it likely reflects a read error. The chain has TRBV5-1 and TRBJ2-2; unclear D gene. The CDR3 has 14 residues. Trimming removed 4 bases at V and 6 bases at J, with 13 bases between. Germline V gene sequence: CDR1 SGHRS, CDR2 YFSETQ. The CDR3 DNA reads as TGCGCCAGCAGCCCCAACACGGATGCCGGGGAGCTGTTTATT. As protein: CASSPNTDAGELFI.

In its sample, this clonotype was seen a few times. A much larger clone lies a single base off, so this may be a read error. Given the absence of the conserved phenylalanine or tryptophan at the CDR3 end, a read error is likely. The rearrangement uses TRBV4-2 and TRBJ2-4, with D perhaps TRBD1 (6 bases). The CDR3 is 14 residues long. V dropped 0 bases and J dropped 12 bases, with 15 bases sitting between them. Germline-derived CDR1 and CDR2 are LGHNA and YNFKEQ. CDR3 DNA: TGTGCCAGCAGCCAAGATGACAGGTTATCTAGTCAGTACTTA. Residues: CASSQDDRLSSQYL.

As regards this clonotype: A much larger clone sits a single nucleotide away, making a read error possible. This chain connects TRBV12-3 or TRBV12-4 to TRBJ2-1; 11 bases agree with TRBD2. V trimming: 7 bases; J trimming: 5 bases; junction bases outside the gene matches: 7. This CDR3 is 15 amino acids long. The CDR3 sequence: CASTLLAGVHNEQFF. For the CDR3, the DNA is TGTGCCAGCACCCTACTAGCGGGAGTCCACAATGAGCAGTTCTTC.

A note on this clonotype: At one end the junction does not follow the germline gene, possibly because of a read error. This chain uses TRBV28 with TRBJ2-1; TRBD2 aligns across 9 bases. This CDR3 spans 18 amino acids. Germline V lookup: CDR1 MDHEN, CDR2 SYDVKM. The CDR3 sequence: CAGSFPNAGLAGYNEQFF. The CDR3 nucleotides are TGTGCCGGCAGTTTCCCCAATGCGGGGCTAGCGGGGTACAATGAGCAGTTCTTC.

As for this clonotype: One junction end does not reproduce the germline sequence, and a read error may be involved. The chain carries TRBV10-3 and TRBJ1-2; 9 bases are a match to TRBD1. This CDR3 is 13 amino acids long. The germline gives CDR1 ENHRY, CDR2 SYGVKD. The CDR3 reads CVIAGTGIYGYTF. The CDR3 DNA follows: TGTGTCATCGCCGGGACAGGGATCTATGGCTACACCTTC.

Comments on this clonotype: A read error is possible here, since a much larger clone lies one base away. The V call is TRBV6-1, the J call TRBJ2-7; D not certain. This CDR3 contains 14 residues. V was cut by 0 bases and J by 4 bases, with 10 bases left in between. The germline V gene has CDR1 MNHNS and CDR2 SASEGT. CDR3 DNA sequence: TGTGCCAGCAGTGAAGCGCCCCGGATTTACGAGCAGTACTTC. The encoded protein is CASSEAPRIYEQYF.

On this clonotype itself: One base away lies a much larger clone, so this may be a sequencing read error. V is TRBV4-3 and J is TRBJ2-1; D is uncertain. Germline values: CDR1 LGHNA, CDR2 YSLEER. The CDR3 loop spans 12 amino acids. The CDR3 coding sequence is TGCGCCAGCAACCAAGATTTGGGTGAGCAGTTCTTC. Translated, it gives CASNQDLGEQFF.

This clonotype appeared a single time. One junction end disagrees with the germline gene, perhaps due to a read error. This chain uses TRBV11-3 with TRBJ1-1; D remains unclear. The CDR3 has 13 amino acids. Germline CDR1 and CDR2: SGHNT and YENEEA. CDR3 loop: CTSSPRLGAEAFF. CDR3 sequence (DNA): TGTACCAGCAGCCCGCGATTGGGCGCTGAAGCTTTCTTT. The complete variable domain, with remaining parts taken from reference TRBV11-3 and TRBJ1-1, reads EAGVVQSPRYKIIEKKQPVAFWCNPISGHNTLYWYLQNLGQGPELLIRYENEEAVDDSQLPKDRFSAERLKGVDSTLKIQPAELGDSAVYLCTSSPRLGAEAFFGQGTRLTVV.

With respect to this clonotype: A much bigger clone sits one base away, suggesting this may be a read error. V usage is TRBV4-1 and J usage is TRBJ2-7, with D possibly TRBD2 on 5 matching bases. Germline V CDR1 and CDR2: MGHRA, YSYEKL. Trimming removed 2 bases from V and 0 bases from J, with 11 bases in between. The CDR3 consists of 15 residues. The CDR3 is CASSQPGEDSYEQYF. The CDR3 DNA sequence: TGCGCCAGCAGCCAACCCGGGGAAGACTCCTACGAGCAGTACTTC.

The sample holds many counts of this clonotype. The chain is built from TRBV6-1 and TRBJ2-7, with TRBD2 matching over 13 bases. Trimming cost V 1 base and J 4 bases; bases outside gene matches: 1. Germline V gene lookup returns CDR1 MNHNS and CDR2 SASEGT. The CDR3 spans 15 residues. The CDR3 spells CASSEGTSGSYEQYF. The CDR3 DNA is TGTGCCAGCAGTGAAGGGACTAGCGGGAGTTACGAGCAGTACTTC.

This clonotype was detected only a few times. J is TRBJ2-5 and V is TRBV11-2, with 16 bases that match TRBD2. The J segment lost 0 bases and the V segment lost 4 bases, leaving 5 bases of the junction unmatched. CDR3 length equals 18 residues. Looked up from germline, CDR1 is SGHAT and CDR2 is FQNNGV. The DNA for the CDR3 is TGTGCCAGCAGCTCCGGGACTAGCGGGAGGGGGTACCAAGAGACCCAGTACTTC. Amino acid sequence: CASSSGTSGRGYQETQYF. Supplemented by reference TRBV11-2 and TRBJ2-5, the full variable domain reads EAGVAQSPRYKIIEKRQSVAFWCNPISGHATLYWYQQILGQGPKLLIQFQNNGVVDDSQLPKDRFSAERLKGVDSTLKIQPAKLEDSAVYLCASSSGTSGRGYQETQYFGPGTRLLVL.